A selection of T cell receptor beta chains follows, all from one sample in a study of cytomegalovirus exposure and HLA in healthy donors. Method: immunoSEQ multiplex PCR; TCRdb's copy keeps in-frame clones and lacks some. This table has about 98,000 clones, roughly 85% appearing once. The sequenced sample consisted of PBMCs. The origin of the receptors is a woman between 25 and 40 years old in good health and CMV-seronegative. CDR3s include the opening cysteine and the closing phenylalanine or tryptophan. D genes are given only for firm matches. Only some rows state a clone size, as once, few, many or a class for expanded clones.

abundance	j_gene	v_gene	d_gene	CDR3nt	CDR3aa
-	TRBJ1-2	TRBV21-1	-	TGTGCCAGCAGCAAGCGGGGGCGAGGCTACACCTTC	CASSKRGRGYTF
once	TRBJ1-4	TRBV5-4	TRBD1	TGTGCCAGCAGCTTGACAGGGGGCGATGAAAAACTGTTTTTT	CASSLTGGDEKLFF
-	TRBJ2-5	TRBV5-5	TRBD2	TGTGCCAGCAGCCTTACACTAGCGGGGGGTCTAGAGACCCAGTACTTC	CASSLTLAGGLETQYF
few	TRBJ2-5	TRBV5-1	TRBD2	TGCGCCTGTTGTCGGACTAGCGCGAGTCCGCAAGAGACCCAGTACTTC	CACCRTSASPQETQYF
-	TRBJ2-3	TRBV27	-	TGTGCCAGCAGACCTTCCCCTAGCGTACGTAGCACAGATACGCAGTATTTT	CASRPSPSVRSTDTQYF
-	TRBJ2-7	TRBV10-3	TRBD1	TGTGCCATCAGTGAGCCCGGACAGGCGAGCTCCTACGAGCAGTACTTC	CAISEPGQASSYEQYF
-	TRBJ1-2	TRBV27	TRBD1	TGTGCCAGCAGTTCTGGGCGCGACAGGGCTGTTAACTATGGCTACACCTTC	CASSSGRDRAVNYGYTF
-	TRBJ2-3	TRBV2	TRBD2	TGTGCCAGCCAGGGACTAGCCTCTTTAGATACGCAGTATTTT	CASQGLASLDTQYF
-	TRBJ1-5	TRBV10-3	TRBD1	TGTGCCATCAGCGCGGGACAGCTCGATAGCAATCAGCCCCAGCATTTT	CAISAGQLDSNQPQHF
-	TRBJ2-7	TRBV10-3	-	TGTGCCATCAGACAGGGTTACGAGCAGTACTTC	CAIRQGYEQYF
once	TRBJ1-1	TRBV5-1	-	TGCGCCAGCAGCTTGGTAGGGGCGAACACTGAAGCTTTCTTT	CASSLVGANTEAFF